These 20 T cell receptor beta chains originate from one sample sequenced in a study of T cell responses to AZD1222 COVID-19 vaccine. TCRdb keeps only in-frame clones here, not all; method: immunoSEQ multiplex PCR. This table has approximately 90,000 clones, about 88% appearing once. Here the sequenced sample was peripheral blood, taken on day 0 of AZD1222 vaccination. These receptor sequences come from an adult in good health.

The chain joins TRBV4-1 to TRBJ1-4; D is ambiguous. The CDR3 consists of 17 residues. Germline V gene data show CDR1 as MGHRA and CDR2 as YSYEKL. V shed 0 bases and J shed 7 bases, with 18 bases lying between them. DNA of the CDR3: TGCGCCAGCAGCCAAGATCAAGCGCCCACCATCAGTGAAAAACTGTTTTTT. Translated: CASSQDQAPTISEKLFF.

The chain carries TRBV13 and TRBJ2-1; TRBD2 aligns across 7 bases. With 6 bases clipped from V and 2 bases from J, the junction kept 10 bases outside the gene matches. The CDR3 has 16 amino acids. CDR1 is PRHDT, CDR2 FYEKMQ, per germline (reference sequence). CDR3 DNA sequence: TGTGCCAGCAGTTTTGTGACGGGGGGTCCCTACAATGAGCAGTTCTTC. Protein sequence: CASSFVTGGPYNEQFF.

This chain links TRBV5-5 with TRBJ1-1; D possibly corresponds to TRBD1 (6 bases). Trimming took 2 bases from V and 4 from J, leaving 12 bases between them. The CDR3 is 14 amino acids. The V gene's germline CDR1 is SGHKS and CDR2 YYEKEE (reference sequence). The CDR3 sequence: CASSFGGLLTEAFF. DNA for the CDR3: TGTGCCAGCAGCTTCGGGGGGCTACTCACTGAAGCTTTCTTT. The full variable domain, in which reference TRBV5-5 and TRBJ1-1 provide the parts outside the CDR3, is DAGVTQSPTHLIKTRGQQVTLRCSPISGHKSVSWYQQVLGQGPQFIFQYYEKEERGRGNFPDRFSARQFPNYSSELNVNALLLGDSALYLCASSFGGLLTEAFFGQGTRLTVV.

The chain joins TRBV15 to TRBJ1-1, with D maybe TRBD1 (5 bases). The CDR3 consists of 19 residues. The germline CDR1 and CDR2 sequences are LNHNV and YYDKDF (reference sequence). V gave up 9 bases and J gave up 0 bases, with 29 bases separating them. The CDR3 loop reads CATSRDLVQFQSMNTEAFF. The CDR3 DNA reads TGTGCCACTTCCAGGGACTTAGTCCAGTTTCAATCCATGAACACTGAAGCTTTCTTT.

This clone was recorded a few times. The chain is built from TRBV30 and TRBJ2-7, with a possible D match to TRBD2 (5 bases). From germline, CDR1 is GTSNPN and CDR2 SVGIG (reference sequence). The CDR3 extends over 15 amino acids. The V and J ends lost 0 bases and 5 bases respectively, with 17 bases between them. CDR3 sequence: CAWSVLGSDLNEQYF. In nucleotides, the CDR3 is TGTGCCTGGAGTGTACTGGGTAGCGATCTAAACGAGCAGTACTTC.

This clone was recorded once. V usage is TRBV27 and J usage is TRBJ1-5; D is ambiguous. Germline CDR1 and CDR2: MNHEY and SMNVEV (reference sequence). V lost 6 bases, J lost 8 bases, and 14 bases lay in between. The CDR3 is 13 amino acids. The CDR3, as DNA: TGTGCCAGCAGCCTAACCCGTGGGGAGCCCCAGCATTTT. Translating gives CASSLTRGEPQHF.

The chain carries TRBV23-1 and TRBJ2-1; D is ambiguous. TRBV23-1 is classed as an ORF, of uncertain function. CDR3 length: 12 amino acids. V lost 0 bases, J lost 7 bases, and 4 bases lay in between. The DNA of the CDR3 is TGCGCCAGCAGTCAATCAAAAAATGAGCAGTTCTTC. Translating gives CASSQSKNEQFF.

The chain uses TRBV10-3 and TRBJ2-7, with D perhaps TRBD1 (6 bases). Germline CDR1 is ENHRY and CDR2 is SYGVKD. V was clipped by 2 bases and J by 3 bases, with 14 bases between them. This CDR3 spans 15 amino acids. Written as DNA, the CDR3 is TGTGCCATCAGTGAGCTCTTGGGACAAGTCTACGAGCAGTACTTC. Translating gives CAISELLGQVYEQYF.

The chain has TRBV2 and TRBJ1-2; the D gene is possibly TRBD1 (6 bases). Per the germline V gene, CDR1 is SNHLY and CDR2 is FYNNEI. V dropped 1 base and J dropped 2 bases, with 23 bases sitting between them. The CDR3 is made up of 19 amino acids. In nucleotides, the CDR3 is TGTGCCAGCAGTGAAGGTCTGATCAGTTTTAAGGGGGAAAACTATGGCTACACCTTC. Its translation: CASSEGLISFKGENYGYTF.

V is TRBV6-5 and J is TRBJ1-2; no firm D call. The CDR3 totals 15 residues. Trimming removed 2 bases at V and 4 bases at J, with 14 bases between. CDR1 is MNHEY and CDR2 is SVGAGI in the germline V gene. CDR3: CASSYQPETVYGYTF. CDR3 DNA sequence: TGTGCCAGCAGTTACCAGCCCGAGACCGTCTATGGCTACACCTTC.

The CDR3 sequence: CASSINPNNEQFF. CDR3 coding DNA: TGTGCCAGTAGTATTAACCCAAACAATGAGCAGTTCTTC. The chain employs TRBV19 and TRBJ2-1, with D unclear. Trimming pared 3 bases from V and 5 bases from J, leaving 8 bases between. This CDR3 spans 13 amino acids. Germline loops: CDR1 LNHDA, CDR2 SQIVND (reference sequence).

In this sample, this clone turned up once. The chain combines TRBV24-1 with TRBJ2-5, with 11 bases identical to TRBD1. The ends lost 3 bases at V and 4 bases at J; junction bases unmatched: 3. Germline loops: CDR1 KGHDR, CDR2 SFDVKD. The CDR3 length is 15 residues. The CDR3 protein is CATSDTGQGAETQYF. The DNA for the CDR3 is TGTGCCACCAGTGATACAGGACAGGGGGCAGAGACCCAGTACTTC.

On this clone itself: Relative to the germline gene, one junction end is altered; a read error may explain this. The V and J genes are TRBV7-2 and TRBJ1-2; D not resolved. Germline V CDR1 and CDR2: SGHTA, FQGNSA. The CDR3 consists of 14 residues. Written as DNA, the CDR3 is TGTGCCAGCAGATTAGGGCGGGGAAACTATGGCTACACCTTC. Protein product: CASRLGRGNYGYTF.

The chain has TRBV19 and TRBJ1-2, with no clear D. This CDR3 is built from 14 residues. V gave up 4 bases and J gave up 1 base, with 10 bases separating them. The germline V gene has CDR1 LNHDA and CDR2 SQIVND (reference sequence). CDR3 protein: CASSTLVFNYGYTF. The CDR3 bases are TGTGCCAGTAGTACCCTCGTATTTAACTATGGCTACACCTTC.

The gene calls are TRBV4-3 and TRBJ2-7, with 7 bases aligning to TRBD1. With V trimmed by 2 bases and J by 1 base, 11 bases remained unmatched. The germline CDR1 and CDR2 sequences are LGHNA and YSLEER. The CDR3 contains 17 residues. CDR3 region: CASSQILPGQRSYEQYF. The CDR3, as DNA: TGCGCCAGCAGCCAAATACTACCGGGACAGAGATCCTACGAGCAGTACTTC.

There are a few counts of this clone. The chain uses TRBV7-3 and TRBJ2-3; maybe TRBD1 (6 bases). The CDR3 loop spans 12 amino acids. Germline lookup yields CDR1 SGHTA and CDR2 FQGTGA. The germline V and J ends were trimmed by 1 base and 11 bases, with 10 bases remaining between them. CDR3 sequence: CASSLNRDQQYF. The CDR3 DNA sequence: TGTGCCAGCAGCTTAAACAGGGATCAGCAGTATTTT.

This chain joins TRBV5-1 and TRBJ1-1; 8 bases line up with TRBD1. The CDR3 totals 12 residues. CDR1 SGHRS and CDR2 YFSETQ come from the germline V gene. With V trimmed by 4 bases and J by 11 bases, 7 bases remained unmatched. In DNA form, the CDR3 reads TGCGCCAGCAGCACAGGACAGGGCTCGGCTTTCTTT. This codes for CASSTGQGSAFF. Together with reference TRBV5-1 and TRBJ1-1, the CDR3 gives the full variable domain: KAGVTQTPRYLIKTRGQQVTLSCSPISGHRSVSWYQQTPGQGLQFLFEYFSETQRNKGNFPGRFSGRQFSNSRSEMNVSTLELGDSALYLCASSTGQGSAFFGQGTRLTVV.

This clone was detected only a few times. This chain joins TRBV4-1 and TRBJ1-4, with 9 bases fitting TRBD1. V shed 4 bases and J 8 bases; nucleotides not matched to a gene: 11. The CDR3 is 16 residues long. Per germline, CDR1 MGHRA and CDR2 YSYEKL. The DNA for the CDR3 is TGCGCCAGCAGCCGAGGCTGGGGACAGGGTGACGAAAAACTGTTTTTT. It translates to CASSRGWGQGDEKLFF.

This clone was seen a single time. V usage is TRBV30 and J usage is TRBJ1-5; D perhaps matches TRBD1 (5 bases). Germline V gene sequence: CDR1 GTSNPN, CDR2 SVGIG (reference sequence). This CDR3 has 13 residues. Trimming left V 3 bases short and J 3 bases short, with 9 bases between. The CDR3 protein is CAWRSRDNQPQHF. The CDR3 region has the DNA TGTGCCTGGAGAAGCAGGGACAATCAGCCCCAGCATTTT.

The chain joins TRBV5-1 to TRBJ2-7; 10 positions agree with TRBD2. The V gene end was trimmed by 4 bases and the J gene end by 2 bases; junction bases not matched to a gene: 6. This CDR3 has 15 residues. From germline, CDR1 is SGHRS and CDR2 YFSETQ. Here the CDR3 DNA reads TGCGCCAGCAGCGCTACTAGCGGGGAGACCTACGAGCAGTACTTC. Translated: CASSATSGETYEQYF.